These 27 T cell receptor beta chains came from one sample sequenced in a study of blood T cells in healthy people across ages. Alongside a J-beta primer mix, a sample-barcoded 5' primer served in a second PCR lasting about 7 to 11 cycles. TCRdb ran MiXCR on the 5' RACE reads and lists one entry per CDR3 protein. The sample includes approximately 1.5 million distinct CDR3 sequences, 30% to 40% of them seen just once. Sequences were obtained from blood. These receptors were collected from a woman aged 30 to 39 in good health.

This clonotype appeared a few times. The genes are TRBV5-1 and TRBJ2-3, with D possibly matching TRBD2 (5 bases). Looked up from germline, CDR1 is SGHRS and CDR2 is YFSETQ. The length of the CDR3 is 15 residues. V was shortened by 2 bases and J by 2 bases, with 12 bases between the two germline ends. The CDR3 region is CASSLRRVPTDTQYF. The CDR3 DNA follows: TGCGCCAGCAGCTTACGGCGGGTTCCCACAGATACGCAGTATTTT.

Remarks on this clonotype: One base away lies a much larger clone, so this may be a sequencing read error. This CDR3 is missing its conserved last phenylalanine or tryptophan, likely due to a read error. The CDR3 DNA reads TGTGCCAGCAGTTTGCAACTGAACACTGAAGCTTTCTTA. This codes for CASSLQLNTEAFL. V gene TRBV12-3 or TRBV12-4 combines with J gene TRBJ1-1; D unresolved. The CDR3 loop spans 13 amino acids. The V end lost 3 bases, the J end lost 0 bases, and 5 bases lay between the germline ends.

This clonotype was observed a handful of times. The chain carries TRBV20-1 and TRBJ2-5; D gene unclear. The CDR3 has 14 residues. CDR1 and CDR2 (germline): DFQATT, SNEGSKA (reference sequence). Deletions cut 5 bases from V and 4 bases from J, with 17 bases between. This CDR3 is CSARFGPPGETQYF. The CDR3 nucleotides are TGCAGTGCTCGATTCGGGCCGCCGGGAGAGACCCAGTACTTC.

The chain couples TRBV6-1 to TRBJ2-3; D gene ambiguous. The V end was cut by 2 bases, the J end by 1 base, with 13 bases between. This CDR3 region has 16 residues. CDR1 is MNHNS and CDR2 is SASEGT in the germline V gene. CDR3 region: CASSESARTRTDTQYF. The CDR3 nucleotides are TGTGCCAGCAGTGAAAGTGCGCGTACACGCACAGATACGCAGTATTTT.

This clonotype was counted at least ten times. This chain uses TRBV3-1 with TRBJ2-7, with TRBD1 matching over 9 bases. This CDR3 is built from 15 residues. The germline CDR1 and CDR2 sequences are LGHDT and YNNKEL (reference sequence). With V trimmed by 4 bases and J by 6 bases, 10 bases remained unmatched. The CDR3 DNA is TGTGCCAGCAGCCGGACCCGGGACAGGGCTGGCGAGCAGTACTTC. Protein product: CASSRTRDRAGEQYF.

This clonotype was seen many times. This chain joins TRBV29-1 and TRBJ2-1; possible D gene TRBD2, 6 bases. The CDR3 covers 14 residues. Germline loops: CDR1 SQVTM, CDR2 ANQGSEA. The V end was cut by 4 bases, the J end by 0 bases, with 10 bases between. The CDR3 nucleotides read TGCAGCGTTGGCTCCGGGAGCTCCTACAATGAGCAGTTCTTC. It yields the protein CSVGSGSSYNEQFF.

J is TRBJ1-5 and V is TRBV6-2 or TRBV6-3, with no clear D. The CDR3 runs to 15 residues. The V gene lost 0 bases and the J gene lost 9 bases, with 15 bases spanning the gap. Germline V gives CDR1 MNHEY, CDR2 SVGEGT. The CDR3 region is CASSYSMEPGRPQHF. The CDR3 DNA follows: TGTGCCAGCAGTTACTCGATGGAACCTGGAAGGCCCCAGCATTTT.

The chain is built from TRBV9 and TRBJ2-5; TRBD2 aligns across 16 bases. V lost 4 bases and J lost 2; bases outside the gene matches: 14. The germline V gene has CDR1 SGDLS and CDR2 YYNGEE. CDR3 length: 20 amino acids. The CDR3 DNA reads TGTGCCAGCAGCCACACTGCCGGGACTAGCGGGGGGGCCCCACAAGAGACCCAGTACTTC. It encodes CASSHTAGTSGGAPQETQYF.

Only a few counts were recorded for this clonotype. The gene calls are TRBV20-1 and TRBJ2-7, with 11 bases fitting TRBD1. The CDR3 is 14 residues long. CDR1 and CDR2 from the germline V gene are DFQATT and SNEGSKA (reference sequence). V dropped 6 bases and J dropped 3; count of bases not matched to a gene: 7. Here the CDR3 reads CSARGQGVFYEQYF. For the CDR3, the DNA is TGCAGTGCGAGGGGACAGGGGGTTTTCTACGAGCAGTACTTC.

DNA of the CDR3: TGTGCCAGCAGCTTAGATAGGGGAACTAATGAAAAACTGTTTTTT. As protein: CASSLDRGTNEKLFF. The V and J genes are TRBV7-9 and TRBJ1-4; D may be TRBD1 (5 bases). V was cut by 1 base and J by 1 base, with 7 bases left in between. This CDR3 comprises 15 residues. Germline lookup yields CDR1 SEHNR and CDR2 FQNEAQ (reference sequence).

As concerns this clonotype: It is likely a read error, because the conserved phenylalanine at the end of the CDR3 is missing. The chain uses TRBV6-6 and TRBJ2-7; the match to TRBD1 covers 10 bases. This CDR3 is 14 amino acids long. Trimming cost V 4 bases and J 6 bases; bases outside gene matches: 6. Germline V gives CDR1 MNHNY, CDR2 SVGAGI (reference sequence). The CDR3 DNA reads TGTGCCAGCAGTTTGACCGGGACAGGGGCCGAGCAGTACTGC. Its protein is CASSLTGTGAEQYC.

The chain joins TRBV6-1 to TRBJ2-5; D is unclear. The germline V gene encodes CDR1 MNHNS and CDR2 SASEGT. This CDR3 comprises 12 residues. Trimming pared 4 bases from V and 4 bases from J, leaving 7 bases between. CDR3 loop: CASSVSRETQYF. The CDR3 coding sequence is TGTGCCAGCAGTGTGTCTCGAGAGACCCAGTACTTC.

This clonotype was recorded once. The V call is TRBV5-1, the J call TRBJ2-3, with 13 bases matching TRBD2. CDR3 length: 18 amino acids. Germline loops: CDR1 SGHRS, CDR2 YFSETQ. Unmatched junction bases numbered 9, after V lost 0 bases and J lost 5 bases. This CDR3 is CASSLEGTSGTALDTQYF. The CDR3, as DNA: TGCGCCAGCAGCTTGGAAGGGACTAGCGGGACCGCCCTAGATACGCAGTATTTT. The full variable domain, with the rest looked up from reference TRBV5-1 and TRBJ2-3, is KAGVTQTPRYLIKTRGQQVTLSCSPISGHRSVSWYQQTPGQGLQFLFEYFSETQRNKGNFPGRFSGRQFSNSRSEMNVSTLELGDSALYLCASSLEGTSGTALDTQYFGPGTRLTVL.

The sample holds a few counts of this clonotype. This may be a read error, as it is one base from a much larger clone. V gene TRBV7-6 combines with J gene TRBJ2-4, with D possibly being TRBD1 or TRBD2 (7 bases each). CDR1 is SGHVS and CDR2 is FNYEAQ in the germline V gene. The CDR3 extends over 16 amino acids. The V end lost 1 base, the J end lost 13 bases, and 23 bases lay between the germline ends. This CDR3 is CASSLGEGAVVYEQYF. The CDR3 nucleotides read TGTGCCAGCAGCTTAGGGGAGGGGGCGGTGGTCTATGAGCAGTACTTC.

The count of this clonotype is one. This could be a read error, since a much larger clone is one nucleotide away. This chain connects TRBV5-1 to TRBJ2-1; 11 bases agree with TRBD2. This CDR3 is built from 18 residues. CDR1 and CDR2 (germline): SGHRS, YFSETQ. The CDR3 region is CASSLVPSGGLAYNGQFF. Written as DNA, the CDR3 is TGCGCCAGCAGCTTGGTACCTAGCGGGGGGCTCGCCTACAATGGGCAGTTCTTC.

This clonotype turned up a few times. The chain joins TRBV6-8 to TRBJ2-1; D is unresolved. V was clipped by 10 bases and J by 4 bases, with 5 bases between them. The CDR3 is 10 residues long. The V gene's germline CDR1 is MNHGY and CDR2 SAAAGT. As DNA, the CDR3 is TGTGCCACCCTTTACAATGAGCAGTTCTTC. This translates into CATLYNEQFF.

As to this clonotype: This may be a read error: a much more frequent sequence differs by one nucleotide. This chain links TRBV24-1 with TRBJ2-1; TRBD1 matches at 8 bases. Germline values: CDR1 KGHDR, CDR2 SFDVKD. V trimming: 3 bases; J trimming: 8 bases; junction bases outside the gene matches: 8. This CDR3 is built from 15 residues. The CDR3 spells CATSDPRGQYDEQFF. The CDR3 DNA reads as TGTGCCACCAGTGATCCCAGGGGGCAATACGATGAGCAGTTCTTC.

This clonotype was observed a few times. V is TRBV6-5 and J is TRBJ2-3, with 10 bases matching TRBD2. V gave up 4 bases and J gave up 3 bases; unmatched junction bases: 7. The CDR3 spans 16 residues. Germline V lookup: CDR1 MNHEY, CDR2 SVGAGI. CDR3 sequence (DNA): TGTGCCAGCAGTTTAGAAGCGGGGGGGAGGACAGATACGCAGTATTTT. As protein: CASSLEAGGRTDTQYF.

In this sample, this clonotype turned up a few times. The J gene is TRBJ2-6, the V gene TRBV7-8; 7 nucleotides align to TRBD1. CDR1 and CDR2 from the germline V gene are SGHVS and FQNEAQ. V lost 2 bases and J lost 2; bases outside the gene matches: 6. The CDR3 contains 17 residues. The CDR3 coding sequence is TGTGCCAGCAGCTTAAGACGACAGGGACCTGGGGCCAACGTCCTGACTTTC. This sequence encodes CASSLRRQGPGANVLTF.

This clonotype has only a few counts. The genes are TRBV5-5 and TRBJ2-7, with D possibly being TRBD1 (5 bases). The CDR3 has 17 residues. The V end lost 5 bases, the J end lost 2 bases, and 23 bases lay between the germline ends. CDR1 SGHKS and CDR2 YYEKEE come from the germline V gene (reference sequence). The CDR3 sequence: CASSPPPRAETTYEQYF. DNA of the CDR3: TGTGCCAGCAGTCCCCCACCCAGGGCGGAAACCACCTACGAGCAGTACTTC.

The chain employs TRBV5-1 and TRBJ1-2, with D possibly TRBD1 on 5 matching bases. This CDR3 has 14 residues. Germline assignment: CDR1 SGHRS and CDR2 YFSETQ. The V end was cut by 2 bases, the J end by 0 bases, with 8 bases between. The CDR3 nucleotides read TGCGCCAGCAGCTTTAACAGGCCTAACTATGGCTACACCTTC. Encoded protein: CASSFNRPNYGYTF. Drawing the rest from reference TRBV5-1 and TRBJ1-2, the complete variable domain is KAGVTQTPRYLIKTRGQQVTLSCSPISGHRSVSWYQQTPGQGLQFLFEYFSETQRNKGNFPGRFSGRQFSNSRSEMNVSTLELGDSALYLCASSFNRPNYGYTFGSGTRLTVV.

The rearrangement joins TRBV7-9 to TRBJ1-2; D perhaps matches TRBD1 (5 bases). Per germline, CDR1 SEHNR and CDR2 FQNEAQ (reference sequence). V lost 5 bases to trimming and J lost 8 bases, with 21 bases between them. CDR3 size: 15 residues. CDR3 in amino acids: CASSPPGHTPWGYTF. The CDR3 coding sequence is TGTGCCAGCAGCCCGCCCGGACATACTCCTTGGGGCTACACCTTC.

In this sample, this clonotype turned up once. A junction boundary mismatches the germline segment, possibly from a read error. V and J are TRBV20-1 and TRBJ2-3, with TRBD2 matching 7 bases. Germline CDR1 and CDR2: DFQATT and SNEGSKA (reference sequence). This CDR3 has 15 residues. DNA for the CDR3: TGCAGTGTTAGAGAGGCGCGGGGGATCACAGATACGCAGTATTTT. This encodes CSVREARGITDTQYF.

In DNA, the CDR3 is TGTGCCTGGAATACCGGGACACCCAACTATGGCTACACCTTC. Its translation: CAWNTGTPNYGYTF. The chain combines TRBV30 with TRBJ1-2; TRBD1 is a possible D gene (6 bases). Germline CDR1 and CDR2: GTSNPN and SVGIG (reference sequence). The V and J ends lost 4 bases and 2 bases respectively, with 14 bases between them. CDR3 size: 14 residues.

V and J are TRBV28 and TRBJ1-1, with D hard to call. V lost 2 bases and J lost 2, with 9 bases in between. The CDR3 has 14 amino acids. Per the germline V gene, CDR1 is MDHEN and CDR2 is SYDVKM. CDR3 region: CASSLTVTNTEAFF. The CDR3, as DNA: TGTGCCAGCAGTTTAACAGTCACTAACACTGAAGCTTTCTTT.

The chain uses TRBV10-3 and TRBJ2-7; D tentatively reads TRBD1 or TRBD2 (5 bases each). The CDR3 length is 12 residues. Germline V lookup: CDR1 ENHRY, CDR2 SYGVKD. Trimming removed 8 bases from V and 6 bases from J, with 14 bases in between. The CDR3: CAIRDGDAEQYF. CDR3 nucleotides: TGTGCCATCCGGGACGGCGACGCCGAGCAGTACTTC.

The chain uses TRBV14 and TRBJ1-4, with a tentative D call TRBD1 (5 bases). Germline values: CDR1 SGHDN, CDR2 FVKESK. Trimming left V 0 bases short and J 5 bases short, with 10 bases between. CDR3 size: 15 residues. The CDR3 bases are TGTGCCAGCAGCCAAGAAAAGGGGTGGAATGAAAAACTGTTTTTT. It yields the protein CASSQEKGWNEKLFF.